This passage covers 13 T cell receptor beta chains from one sample sequenced in a study of technical replicates of blood from a handful of donors. The protocol was immunoSEQ multiplex PCR, while the TCRdb copy is restricted to in-frame clones and leaves out a portion. This table holds over 75,000 clones, around 97% found once. The sample consisted of T cells isolated from PBMCs. The source is a human donor in good health.

The chain joins TRBV7-9 to TRBJ1-2; 9 bases align to TRBD1. V lost 4 bases and J lost 0; bases outside the gene matches: 6. Per the germline V gene, CDR1 is SEHNR and CDR2 is FQNEAQ (reference sequence). The CDR3 spans 16 residues. The chain's CDR3 is CASSSQGAQTNYGYTF. The CDR3 nucleotides are TGTGCCAGCAGCTCACAGGGGGCCCAAACTAACTATGGCTACACCTTC.

The chain combines TRBV19 with TRBJ1-6; D gene ambiguous. Germline V CDR1 and CDR2: LNHDA, SQIVND (reference sequence). The CDR3 runs 18 residues. V was shortened by 3 bases and J by 2 bases, with 17 bases between the two germline ends. DNA for the CDR3: TGTGCCAGTAGTATCGAGGTGGGAGCAGTGGCCTATAATTCACCCCTCCACTTT. Its protein product is CASSIEVGAVAYNSPLHF.

The chain joins TRBV2 to TRBJ1-1; TRBD1 is a possible D gene (6 bases). This CDR3 has 18 amino acids. Per germline, CDR1 SNHLY and CDR2 FYNNEI. V was trimmed by 0 bases and J by 1 base, leaving 18 bases between them. DNA for the CDR3: TGTGCCAGCAGTGAAGCGCTGCAGGGGATAAGCGGGAACACTGAAGCTTTCTTT. It is translated as CASSEALQGISGNTEAFF.

The chain links TRBV4-1 to TRBJ1-1; D uncertain. From germline, CDR1 is MGHRA and CDR2 YSYEKL. The ends were cut back, 3 bases at V and 1 base at J, with 6 bases in the middle. This CDR3 is 13 amino acids long. CDR3 residues: CASSHPGNTEAFF. The CDR3 DNA reads as TGCGCCAGCAGCCACCCGGGGAACACTGAAGCTTTCTTT.

V and J are TRBV19 and TRBJ2-7; TRBD1 aligns across 11 bases. J lost 2 bases, V lost 9 bases, and 0 bases had no gene match. The CDR3 is made up of 12 amino acids. Germline lookup yields CDR1 LNHDA and CDR2 SQIVND (reference sequence). The CDR3 DNA sequence: TGTGCCAGGGGACAGGGGGCCTACGAGCAGTACTTC. Its translation: CARGQGAYEQYF.

V usage is TRBV6-1 and J usage is TRBJ2-1; 8 nucleotides line up with TRBD1. This CDR3 region has 15 residues. Germline CDR1 reads MNHNS; CDR2 reads SASEGT. J was trimmed by 2 bases and V by 2 bases; bases with no gene match: 2. This CDR3 reads CASSESTGAYNEQFF. CDR3 nucleotide sequence: TGTGCCAGCAGTGAATCGACAGGGGCCTACAATGAGCAGTTCTTC.

The genes are TRBV7-4 and TRBJ2-7; 8 nucleotides agree with TRBD2. The CDR3 is 18 amino acids. V was clipped by 2 bases and J by 5 bases; unmatched bases: 17. Looked up from germline, CDR1 is SGHVT and CDR2 is SQSDAQ. In DNA, the CDR3 is TGTGCCAGCAGCTTAAAGAGGGCCTTTAGCGGGAAGTTCGACGAGCAGTACTTC. Amino acids: CASSLKRAFSGKFDEQYF.

This clone appeared a single time. The chain combines TRBV7-9 with TRBJ1-1, with D possibly TRBD1 on 5 matching bases. CDR3 length equals 15 residues. The ends were cut back, 5 bases at V and 8 bases at J, with 21 bases in the middle. Germline values: CDR1 SEHNR, CDR2 FQNEAQ (reference sequence). CDR3 residues: CASSAGAGPASEAFF. The CDR3 DNA follows: TGTGCCAGCAGCGCGGGTGCGGGGCCTGCTTCGGAAGCTTTCTTT.

This clone has a single count. This chain uses TRBV5-5 with TRBJ2-1, with 9 bases matching TRBD2. The CDR3 contains 15 residues. Trimming at V came to 3 bases and at J to 6 bases, leaving 7 bases not matched to a gene. Germline CDR1 is SGHKS and CDR2 is YYEKEE (reference sequence). The CDR3 is CASSWGGGRANEQFF. CDR3 in DNA: TGTGCCAGCAGCTGGGGGGGCGGGAGGGCCAATGAGCAGTTCTTC.

In nucleotides, the CDR3 is TGTGCCAGCAGTTACTTCGGGGGGCGGAGCTCCTACGAGCAGTACTTC. Translated, it gives CASSYFGGRSSYEQYF. This sequence joins TRBV6-5 and TRBJ2-7; maybe TRBD2 (7 bases). V dropped 1 base and J dropped 0 bases, with 13 bases sitting between them. The CDR3 covers 16 residues. The germline V gene encodes CDR1 MNHEY and CDR2 SVGAGI.

The chain links TRBV18 to TRBJ1-1, with D maybe TRBD1 (6 bases). There are 15 residues in the CDR3. V was shortened by 2 bases and J by 1 base, with 11 bases between the two germline ends. Looked up from germline, CDR1 is KGHSH and CDR2 is LQKENI. The CDR3 protein is CASSPKTGPNTEAFF. The CDR3 bases are TGTGCCAGCTCACCAAAGACAGGTCCGAACACTGAAGCTTTCTTT.

This clone was detected once. The rearrangement joins TRBV13 to TRBJ1-1; D gene unclear. This CDR3 contains 12 residues. From germline, CDR1 is PRHDT and CDR2 FYEKMQ (reference sequence). V gave up 11 bases and J gave up 9 bases, with 19 bases separating them. The CDR3 protein is CAEALWEEKAFF. The CDR3 DNA reads as TGTGCCGAAGCTCTCTGGGAGGAGAAAGCTTTCTTT.

The V and J genes are TRBV6-1 and TRBJ1-3; D may be TRBD1 (6 bases). The CDR3 is 15 residues long. Germline lookup yields CDR1 MNHNS and CDR2 SASEGT. The germline V and J ends were trimmed by 10 bases and 0 bases, with 16 bases remaining between them. CDR3 nucleotide sequence: TGTGCCACCAACTCAGGGGTCAACTCTGGAAACACCATATATTTT. Its translation: CATNSGVNSGNTIYF.